This TCR beta chain was found in a study of post-analysis software for immune sequencing data. Overall study: The patients showed relapsing-remitting, secondary progressive and progressive-relapsing multiple sclerosis courses.

Study results and caveats: Controls' normalized Chao1 diversity significantly exceeded that of multiple sclerosis patients. Higher frequency in patients than in controls was seen for roughly five TRBV segments, with TRBV5-6, TRBV5-1 and TRBV20-1 among them. F measure showed strong co-clustering of same-batch samples.

Remarks on this clonotype: The antigen remains unidentified.

V was clipped by 0 bases and J by 4 bases; unmatched bases: 5. CDR1 is MNHEY and CDR2 is SMNVEV in the germline V gene (reference sequence). This CDR3 contains 15 residues. TCR beta cDNA libraries included unique molecular identifiers. Roughly 470,000 cDNA molecules came from around 1 to 10 million T cells. TCRdb re-called the PCR reads through MiXCR, storing one row per CDR3 protein. Of fewer than 900,000 distinct CDR3 sequences detected, 40% to 55% appear once; the ten largest clones hold roughly 4.9%. This TCR derives from a girl aged 10-17 years with multiple sclerosis. Sequencing was carried out using blood. The rearrangement joins TRBV27 to TRBJ2-5; 7 nucleotides agree with TRBD1. Written as DNA, the CDR3 is TGTGCCAGCAGTTTATCCCGGGACAGTTCAGAGACCCAGTACTTC. Amino acids: CASSLSRDSSETQYF.